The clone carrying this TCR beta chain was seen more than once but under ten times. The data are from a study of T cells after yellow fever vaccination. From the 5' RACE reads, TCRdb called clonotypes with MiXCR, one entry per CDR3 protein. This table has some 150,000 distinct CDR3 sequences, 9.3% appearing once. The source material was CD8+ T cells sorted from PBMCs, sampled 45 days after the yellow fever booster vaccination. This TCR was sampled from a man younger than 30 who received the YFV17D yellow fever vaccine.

The CDR3, as DNA: TGTGCCACAACAGGGGCCGTGAACACTGAAGCTTTCTTT. Translated, it gives CATTGAVNTEAFF. The chain carries TRBV15 and TRBJ1-1; 7 bases align to TRBD1. CDR1 and CDR2 (germline): LNHNV, YYDKDF (reference sequence). V trimming: 9 bases; J trimming: 0 bases; junction bases outside the gene matches: 4. This CDR3 contains 13 residues.